Below are 26 T cell receptor beta chains sequenced from a single sample in a study of T cell responses to AZD1222 COVID-19 vaccine. TCRdb's copy holds only in-frame clones and misses some; the assay was immunoSEQ multiplex PCR. The table shows some 110,000 clones, with around 89% occurring only once. The sequencing used peripheral blood, collected 28 days after the second AZD1222 dose. These receptors all stem from an adult who received the AZD1222 COVID-19 vaccine.

DNA for the CDR3: TGTGCCAGCAGCCCCATCGACTCGACACTTGGCTACACCTTC. Its translation: CASSPIDSTLGYTF. The chain couples TRBV14 to TRBJ1-2; D is uncertain. The V gene's germline CDR1 is SGHDN and CDR2 FVKESK. The CDR3 has 14 amino acids. Trimming pared 4 bases from V and 7 bases from J, leaving 16 bases between.

The J gene is TRBJ1-1, the V gene TRBV10-3, with 7 bases identical to TRBD1. The J segment lost 11 bases and the V segment lost 0 bases, leaving 21 bases of the junction unmatched. Germline CDR1 and CDR2: ENHRY and SYGVKD. The CDR3 length is 18 residues. The CDR3 loop is CAISESGQGGPNPLRAFF. The CDR3 coding sequence is TGTGCCATCAGTGAGTCCGGGCAGGGGGGCCCAAACCCCTTGCGGGCTTTCTTT.

The CDR3 bases are TGTGCCAGCAGTCCCAGGGACCAATGGGGCGATGGCTACACCTTC. Protein product: CASSPRDQWGDGYTF. The rearrangement links TRBV27 to TRBJ1-2; maybe TRBD1 (5 bases). V was trimmed by 5 bases and J by 6 bases, leaving 19 bases between them. The CDR3 covers 15 residues. Per germline, CDR1 MNHEY and CDR2 SMNVEV (reference sequence).

This clone was observed a handful of times. The chain couples TRBV9 to TRBJ2-7; TRBD1 agrees at 9 bases. V gave up 3 bases and J gave up 2 bases; unmatched junction bases: 6. Germline lookup yields CDR1 SGDLS and CDR2 YYNGEE. The CDR3 runs to 15 residues. CDR3 region: CASSARDRAAYEQYF. The CDR3 nucleotides read TGTGCCAGCAGCGCCCGGGACAGGGCTGCCTACGAGCAGTACTTC. Supplemented by reference TRBV9 and TRBJ2-7, the full variable domain reads DSGVTQTPKHLITATGQRVTLRCSPRSGDLSVYWYQQSLDQGLQFLIQYYNGEERAKGNILERFSAQQFPDLHSELNLSSLELGDSALYFCASSARDRAAYEQYFGPGTRLTVT.

The chain employs TRBV7-9 and TRBJ1-2; TRBD1 might be the D (5 bases). The CDR3 has 13 amino acids. Trimming removed 4 bases at V and 3 bases at J, with 9 bases between. In germline, CDR1 is SEHNR, CDR2 FQNEAQ (reference sequence). The CDR3 DNA sequence: TGTGCCAGCAGCTCCAGGGAGTACTATGGCTACACCTTC. Translation: CASSSREYYGYTF.

CDR3 sequence reads: CATSRSLQNRIDEQFF. CDR3 nucleotides: TGTGCCACCAGCAGATCCCTCCAAAACCGTATCGATGAGCAGTTCTTC. The rearrangement joins TRBV15 to TRBJ2-1; D unresolved. Germline V gene lookup returns CDR1 LNHNV and CDR2 YYDKDF (reference sequence). The V gene lost 2 bases and the J gene lost 8 bases, with 19 bases spanning the gap. This CDR3 comprises 16 residues. Together with reference TRBV15 and TRBJ2-1, the CDR3 gives the full variable domain: DAMVIQNPRYQVTQFGKPVTLSCSQTLNHNVMYWYQQKSSQAPKLLFHYYDKDFNNEADTPDNFQSRRPNTSFCFLDIRSPGLGDTAMYLCATSRSLQNRIDEQFFGPGTRLTVL.

The chain is built from TRBV7-2 and TRBJ1-2; 9 nucleotides agree with TRBD1. V dropped 2 bases and J dropped 6; count of bases not matched to a gene: 10. The length of the CDR3 is 16 residues. The germline V gene has CDR1 SGHTA and CDR2 FQGNSA. This CDR3 is CASSLMTGQGMNGYTF. The CDR3 DNA reads TGTGCCAGCAGCTTAATGACAGGACAGGGGATGAATGGCTACACCTTC.

This clone was detected a few times. This chain links TRBV4-1 with TRBJ2-7; 8 bases are shared with TRBD1. V shed 1 base and J 2 bases; nucleotides not matched to a gene: 1. The CDR3 is 14 residues long. The germline gives CDR1 MGHRA, CDR2 YSYEKL. The CDR3 spells CASSQGTGTYEQYF. DNA for the CDR3: TGCGCCAGCAGCCAAGGGACAGGGACCTACGAGCAGTACTTC.

In this sample, this clone turned up a few times. This chain uses TRBV10-3 with TRBJ2-7, with 13 bases fitting TRBD2. With 5 bases clipped from V and 6 bases from J, the junction kept 4 bases outside the gene matches. Germline V gives CDR1 ENHRY, CDR2 SYGVKD. This CDR3 region has 14 residues. CDR3: CAISQGLAGVEQYF. In DNA, the CDR3 is TGTGCCATCAGTCAAGGACTAGCGGGAGTCGAGCAGTACTTC.

The chain links TRBV7-9 to TRBJ1-1; no clear D gene. V was trimmed by 1 base and J by 8 bases, leaving 11 bases between them. The CDR3 is 13 amino acids. The germline gives CDR1 SEHNR, CDR2 FQNEAQ (reference sequence). CDR3 residues: CASSLGPTAEAFF. Here the CDR3 DNA reads TGTGCCAGCAGCTTAGGGCCCACCGCAGAAGCTTTCTTT.

This sequence joins TRBV6-5 and TRBJ2-7; TRBD1 matches 10 bases. CDR3 size: 14 residues. Germline lookup yields CDR1 MNHEY and CDR2 SVGAGI. The junction had 3 bases not matched to a gene; V was cut back by 2 bases and J by 5 bases. The CDR3 DNA sequence: TGTGCCAGCAGTTACGGACAGGGGGTAAACGAGCAGTACTTC. Amino acids: CASSYGQGVNEQYF.

The V call is TRBV28, the J call TRBJ2-7, with 11 nucleotides matching TRBD2. The CDR3 length is 15 residues. The trim removed 6 bases at V and 2 bases at J, leaving 6 bases unmatched. The germline CDR1 and CDR2 sequences are MDHEN and SYDVKM. CDR3 residues: CASSPGLADAYEQYF. The DNA for the CDR3 is TGTGCCAGCAGCCCGGGACTAGCGGATGCCTACGAGCAGTACTTC.

V is TRBV4-3 and J is TRBJ2-7; 8 nucleotides align to TRBD2. J lost 2 bases, V lost 1 base, and 7 bases had no gene match. The CDR3 spans 16 residues. Germline CDR1 is LGHNA and CDR2 is YSLEER. This CDR3 reads CASSQVDGRAAYEQYF. The CDR3 DNA reads as TGCGCCAGCAGCCAAGTAGACGGGAGGGCCGCCTACGAGCAGTACTTC.

The DNA for the CDR3 is TGTGCCAGCAGGGGACAGGTTTACAATGAGCAGTTCTTC. Amino acids: CASRGQVYNEQFF. V usage is TRBV28 and J usage is TRBJ2-1, with 8 bases identical to TRBD1. This CDR3 contains 13 residues. With V trimmed by 6 bases and J by 4 bases, 2 bases remained unmatched. The V gene's germline CDR1 is MDHEN and CDR2 SYDVKM.

The chain has TRBV3-1 (or the pseudogene TRBV3-2) and TRBJ1-5, with D possibly TRBD1 on 5 matching bases. Trimming removed 3 bases from V and 2 bases from J, with 11 bases in between. Germline loops: CDR1 LGHDT, CDR2 YNNKEL (reference sequence). This CDR3 comprises 15 residues. CDR3 coding DNA: TGTGCCAGCAGCCATTCCCAGGGTGGCAATCAGCCCCAGCATTTT. It encodes CASSHSQGGNQPQHF.

The chain recombines TRBV9 with TRBJ2-5, with a tentative D call TRBD2 (7 bases). This CDR3 has 16 residues. V gave up 0 bases and J gave up 1 base, with 13 bases separating them. Germline lookup yields CDR1 SGDLS and CDR2 YYNGEE. CDR3 DNA: TGTGCCAGCAGCGTAGGTGCGGGGGCGAGCCAAGAGACCCAGTACTTC. This encodes CASSVGAGASQETQYF.

This rearrangement joins TRBV21-1 to TRBJ1-1; TRBD1, as called in the table, went unchecked against the DNA. TRBV21-1 is marked as a pseudogene. The CDR3 is made up of 16 amino acids. The CDR3 spells CASSKRRQGSNTEAFF. The CDR3 region has the DNA TGTGCCAGCAGCAAAAGGAGACAGGGTAGTAACACTGAAGCTTTCTTT.

The chain is built from TRBV10-3 and TRBJ2-5; D remains unclear. V lost 4 bases and J 5 bases, leaving 5 bases between the germline ends. The CDR3 loop spans 11 amino acids. CDR1 ENHRY and CDR2 SYGVKD come from the germline V gene. The CDR3 coding sequence is TGTGCCATCAGTGTGGGCGAGACCCAGTACTTC. This encodes CAISVGETQYF.

This chain connects TRBV5-1 to TRBJ2-7; maybe TRBD2 (6 bases). CDR3 length: 14 amino acids. Trimming took 0 bases from V and 5 from J, leaving 12 bases between them. Germline V lookup: CDR1 SGHRS, CDR2 YFSETQ. DNA of the CDR3: TGCGCCAGCAGCTTGGTTCCGGGGGTCGACGAGCAGTACTTC. The encoded protein is CASSLVPGVDEQYF.

The chain combines TRBV4-1 with TRBJ2-2; tentatively, D is TRBD1 or TRBD2 (7 bases each). V dropped 1 base and J dropped 5 bases, with 11 bases sitting between them. Germline CDR1 is MGHRA and CDR2 is YSYEKL. The CDR3 contains 15 residues. The CDR3 nucleotides are TGCGCCAGCAGCCAAGTGCAGGGGGGGACCGGGGAGCTGTTTTTT. Its translation is CASSQVQGGTGELFF.

The V call is TRBV11-3, the J call TRBJ2-7; D possibly corresponds to TRBD2 (6 bases). The CDR3 spans 14 residues. V was pared by 1 base and J by 0 bases, with 7 bases between. Germline V gene lookup returns CDR1 SGHNT and CDR2 YENEEA. For the CDR3, the DNA is TGTGCCAGCAGCTTAGTGGGGGGCTCCTACGAGCAGTACTTC. The encoded protein is CASSLVGGSYEQYF.

The genes are TRBV5-6 and TRBJ1-1, with 9 bases fitting TRBD1. The CDR3 spans 13 residues. CDR1 SGHDT and CDR2 YYEEEE come from the germline V gene. Trimming cost V 4 bases and J 6 bases; bases outside gene matches: 4. DNA for the CDR3: TGTGCCAGCAGCCGGGACAGGGTATCTGAAGCTTTCTTT. Encoded protein: CASSRDRVSEAFF.

This sequence joins TRBV12-3 or TRBV12-4 and TRBJ2-7; no reliable D call. V dropped 3 bases and J dropped 3 bases, with 9 bases sitting between them. This CDR3 region has 13 residues. The CDR3 coding sequence is TGTGCCAGCAGTTTGTCGACGGGCTACGAGCAGTACTTC. Translating gives CASSLSTGYEQYF.

The rearrangement joins TRBV29-1 to TRBJ1-3, with unresolved D. Trimming removed 5 bases at V and 0 bases at J, with 8 bases between. Germline CDR1 SQVTM, CDR2 ANQGSEA. CDR3 length equals 13 residues. The CDR3: CSVLGSSGNTIYF. The CDR3 region has the DNA TGCAGCGTTCTCGGAAGCTCTGGAAACACCATATATTTT.

This clone has only a few counts. V is TRBV6-2 or TRBV6-3 and J is TRBJ1-2; perhaps TRBD1 as D (6 bases). Germline V CDR1 and CDR2: MNHEY, SVGEGT. V shed 4 bases and J shed 8 bases, with 8 bases lying between them. The CDR3 covers 11 residues. CDR3 residues: CASSWGAGYTF. For the CDR3, the DNA is TGTGCCAGCAGTTGGGGGGCCGGCTACACCTTC.

V is TRBV29-1 and J is TRBJ2-1; the D is unclear. V lost 6 bases and J 6 bases, leaving 12 bases between the germline ends. Per the germline V gene, CDR1 is SQVTM and CDR2 is ANQGSEA. The CDR3 sequence is 12 residues long. CDR3 protein: CSVAPGSNEQFF. The CDR3 DNA sequence: TGCAGCGTAGCTCCGGGCTCCAATGAGCAGTTCTTC.